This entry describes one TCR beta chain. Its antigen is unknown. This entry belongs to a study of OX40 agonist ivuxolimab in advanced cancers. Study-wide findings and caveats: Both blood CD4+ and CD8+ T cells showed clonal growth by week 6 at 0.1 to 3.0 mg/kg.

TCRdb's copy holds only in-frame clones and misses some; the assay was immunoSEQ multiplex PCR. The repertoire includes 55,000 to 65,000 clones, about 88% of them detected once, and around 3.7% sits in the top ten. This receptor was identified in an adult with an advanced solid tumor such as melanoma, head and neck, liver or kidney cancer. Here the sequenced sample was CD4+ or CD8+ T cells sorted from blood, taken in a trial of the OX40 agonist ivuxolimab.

CDR3 DNA: TGTGCCAGCAGCTCACAGGGTAGCGGGCAGCCCCAGCATTTT. It specifies CASSSQGSGQPQHF. The J gene is TRBJ1-5, the V gene TRBV5-4, with D possibly matching TRBD1 (6 bases). The V gene lost 3 bases and the J gene lost 7 bases, with 14 bases spanning the gap. From germline, CDR1 is SGHNT and CDR2 YYREEE (reference sequence). This CDR3 spans 14 amino acids.